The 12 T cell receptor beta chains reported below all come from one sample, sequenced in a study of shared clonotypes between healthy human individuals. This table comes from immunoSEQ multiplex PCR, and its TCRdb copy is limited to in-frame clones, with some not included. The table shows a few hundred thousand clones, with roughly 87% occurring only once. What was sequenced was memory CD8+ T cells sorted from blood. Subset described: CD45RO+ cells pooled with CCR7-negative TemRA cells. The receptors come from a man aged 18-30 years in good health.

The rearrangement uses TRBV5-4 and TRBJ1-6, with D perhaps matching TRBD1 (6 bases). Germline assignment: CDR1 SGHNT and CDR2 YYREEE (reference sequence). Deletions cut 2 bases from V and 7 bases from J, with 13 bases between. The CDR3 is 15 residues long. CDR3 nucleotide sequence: TGTGCCAGCAGCTTCCTCGGGACAAGAAATTCACCCCTCCACTTT. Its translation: CASSFLGTRNSPLHF.

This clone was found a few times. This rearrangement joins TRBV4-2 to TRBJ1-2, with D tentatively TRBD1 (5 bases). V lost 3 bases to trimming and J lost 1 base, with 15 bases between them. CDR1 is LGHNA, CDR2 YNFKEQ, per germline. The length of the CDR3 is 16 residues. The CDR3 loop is CASSQERGAYNYGYTF. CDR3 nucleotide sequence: TGTGCCAGCAGCCAGGAACGCGGGGCTTATAACTATGGCTACACCTTC.

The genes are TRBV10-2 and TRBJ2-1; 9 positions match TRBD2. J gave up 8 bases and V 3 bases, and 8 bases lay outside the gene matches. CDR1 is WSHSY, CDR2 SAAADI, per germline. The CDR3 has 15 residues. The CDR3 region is CASSEGREGPDEQFF. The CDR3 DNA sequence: TGCGCCAGCAGTGAAGGGCGGGAGGGCCCCGATGAGCAGTTCTTC.

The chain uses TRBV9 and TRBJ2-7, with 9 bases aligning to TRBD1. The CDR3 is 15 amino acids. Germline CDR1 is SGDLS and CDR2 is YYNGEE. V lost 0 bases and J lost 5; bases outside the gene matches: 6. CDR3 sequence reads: CASSVAGTGLHEQYF. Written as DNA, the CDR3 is TGTGCCAGCAGCGTAGCCGGGACAGGGCTTCACGAGCAGTACTTC.

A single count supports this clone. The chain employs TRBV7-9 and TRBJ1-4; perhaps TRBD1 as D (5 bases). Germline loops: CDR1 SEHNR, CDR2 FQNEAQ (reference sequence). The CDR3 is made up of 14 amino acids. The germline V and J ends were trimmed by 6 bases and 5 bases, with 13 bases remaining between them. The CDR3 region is CASRNTGLNEKLFF. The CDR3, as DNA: TGTGCCAGCAGGAACACAGGTTTAAATGAAAAACTGTTTTTT.

As DNA, the CDR3 is TGTGCCTTCATCCCGGCACAGGGAAATGGCTACACCTTC. Protein: CAFIPAQGNGYTF. V is TRBV10-3 and J is TRBJ1-2, with a weak D call TRBD1 (6 bases). V was shortened by 11 bases and J by 6 bases, with 19 bases between the two germline ends. The germline CDR1 and CDR2 sequences are ENHRY and SYGVKD. There are 13 residues in the CDR3.

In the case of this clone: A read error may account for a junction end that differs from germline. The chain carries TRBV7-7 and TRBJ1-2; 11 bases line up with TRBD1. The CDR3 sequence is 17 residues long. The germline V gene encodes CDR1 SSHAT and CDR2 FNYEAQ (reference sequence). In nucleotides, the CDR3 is TGTGCTAGCAGCACCGCCTTAAAAAAGGGACAGGGGGTGGGCTACACCTTC. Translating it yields CASSTALKKGQGVGYTF. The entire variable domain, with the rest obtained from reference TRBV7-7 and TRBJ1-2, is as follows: GAGVSQSPRYKVTKRGQDVTLRCDPISSHATLYWYQQALGQGPEFLTYFNYEAQPDKSGLPSDRFSAERPEGSISTLTIQRTEQRDSAMYRCASSTALKKGQGVGYTFGSGTRLTVV.

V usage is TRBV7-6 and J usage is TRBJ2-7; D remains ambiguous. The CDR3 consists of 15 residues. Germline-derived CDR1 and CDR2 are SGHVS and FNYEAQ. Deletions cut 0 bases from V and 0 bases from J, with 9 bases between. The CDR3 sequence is CASSLAAESSYEQYF. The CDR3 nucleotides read TGTGCCAGCAGCTTAGCTGCAGAAAGCTCCTACGAGCAGTACTTC.

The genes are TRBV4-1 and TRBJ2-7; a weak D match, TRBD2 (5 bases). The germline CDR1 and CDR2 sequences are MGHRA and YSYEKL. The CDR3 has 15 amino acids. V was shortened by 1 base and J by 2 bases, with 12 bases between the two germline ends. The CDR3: CASSQGTLTTYEQYF. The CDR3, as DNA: TGCGCCAGCAGCCAAGGGACTCTAACCACCTACGAGCAGTACTTC.

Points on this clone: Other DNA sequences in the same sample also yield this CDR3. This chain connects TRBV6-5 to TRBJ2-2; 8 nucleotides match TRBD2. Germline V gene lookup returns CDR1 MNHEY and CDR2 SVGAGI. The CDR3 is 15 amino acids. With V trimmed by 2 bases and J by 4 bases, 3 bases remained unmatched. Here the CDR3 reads CASSYLAGGTGELFF. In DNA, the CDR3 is TGTGCCAGCAGTTACCTGGCGGGGGGCACCGGGGAGCTGTTTTTT.

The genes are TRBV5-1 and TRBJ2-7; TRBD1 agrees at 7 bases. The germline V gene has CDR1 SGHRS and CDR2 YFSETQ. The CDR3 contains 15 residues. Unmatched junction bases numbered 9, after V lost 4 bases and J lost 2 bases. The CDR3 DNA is TGCGCCAGCAGCCGCCTGGACAGGCTGACCTACGAGCAGTACTTC. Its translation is CASSRLDRLTYEQYF.

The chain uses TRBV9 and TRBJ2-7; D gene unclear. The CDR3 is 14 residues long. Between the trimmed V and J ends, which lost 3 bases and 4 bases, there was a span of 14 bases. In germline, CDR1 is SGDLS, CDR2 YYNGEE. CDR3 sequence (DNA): TGTGCCAGCAGCGCTACGGATCAACCTTACGAGCAGTACTTC. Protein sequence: CASSATDQPYEQYF.